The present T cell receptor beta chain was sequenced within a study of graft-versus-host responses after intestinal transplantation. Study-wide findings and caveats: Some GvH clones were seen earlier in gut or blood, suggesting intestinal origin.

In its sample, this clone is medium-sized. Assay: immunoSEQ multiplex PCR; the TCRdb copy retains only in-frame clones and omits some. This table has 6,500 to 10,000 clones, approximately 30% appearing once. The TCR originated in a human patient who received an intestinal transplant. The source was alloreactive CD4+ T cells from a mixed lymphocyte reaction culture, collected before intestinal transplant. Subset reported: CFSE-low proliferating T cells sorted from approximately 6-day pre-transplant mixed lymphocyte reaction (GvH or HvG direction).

CDR3 sequence: CASSGTGPETQYF. DNA of the CDR3: TGTGCCAGCAGTGGGACAGGGCCAGAGACCCAGTACTTC. This chain uses TRBV27 with TRBJ2-5; TRBD1 aligns across 9 bases. Germline assignment: CDR1 MNHEY and CDR2 SMNVEV (reference sequence). V lost 5 bases and J lost 4; bases outside the gene matches: 2. CDR3 size: 13 residues.